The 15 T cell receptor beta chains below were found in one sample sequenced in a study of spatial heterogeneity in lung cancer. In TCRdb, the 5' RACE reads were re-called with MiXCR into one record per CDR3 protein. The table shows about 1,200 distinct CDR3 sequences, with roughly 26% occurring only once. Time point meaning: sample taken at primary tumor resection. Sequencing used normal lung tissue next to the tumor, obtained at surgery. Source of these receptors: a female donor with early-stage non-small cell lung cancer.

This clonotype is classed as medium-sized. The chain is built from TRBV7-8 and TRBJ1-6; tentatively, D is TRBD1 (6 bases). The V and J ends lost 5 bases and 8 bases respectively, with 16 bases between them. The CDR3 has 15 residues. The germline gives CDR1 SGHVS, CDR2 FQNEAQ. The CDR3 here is CASSLTGSRDSPLHF. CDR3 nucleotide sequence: TGTGCCAGCAGCCTCACAGGGTCCCGGGATTCACCCCTCCACTTT.

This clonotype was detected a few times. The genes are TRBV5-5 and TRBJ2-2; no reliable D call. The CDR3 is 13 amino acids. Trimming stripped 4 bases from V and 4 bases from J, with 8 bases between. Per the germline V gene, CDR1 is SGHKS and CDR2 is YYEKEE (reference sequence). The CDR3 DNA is TGTGCCAGCAGCCCGTCGGTCACCGGGGAGCTGTTTTTT. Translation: CASSPSVTGELFF.

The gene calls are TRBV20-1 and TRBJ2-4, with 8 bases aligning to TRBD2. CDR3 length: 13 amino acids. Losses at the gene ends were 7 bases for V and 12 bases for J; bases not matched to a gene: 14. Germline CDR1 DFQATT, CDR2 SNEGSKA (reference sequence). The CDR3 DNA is TGCAGTGTACCACCAACTCGGGGGGGATCTCAGTACTTC. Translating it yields CSVPPTRGGSQYF.

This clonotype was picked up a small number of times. Here the CDR3 reads CASSLVTSRVTDTQYF. CDR3 in DNA: TGTGCCAGCAGCTTAGTCACTTCCCGGGTCACAGATACGCAGTATTTT. The chain carries TRBV7-2 and TRBJ2-3; D ambiguous. V was clipped by 1 base and J by 2 bases, with 13 bases between them. The CDR3 covers 16 residues. Per the germline V gene, CDR1 is SGHTA and CDR2 is FQGNSA.

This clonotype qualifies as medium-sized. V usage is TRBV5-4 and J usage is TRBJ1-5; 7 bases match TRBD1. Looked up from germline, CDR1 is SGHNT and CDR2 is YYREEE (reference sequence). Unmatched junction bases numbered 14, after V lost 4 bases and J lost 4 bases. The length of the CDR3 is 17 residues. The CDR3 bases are TGTGCCAGCAGCGGCGGGCCTGGGACAGCGCGTAATCAGCCCCAGCATTTT. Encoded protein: CASSGGPGTARNQPQHF.

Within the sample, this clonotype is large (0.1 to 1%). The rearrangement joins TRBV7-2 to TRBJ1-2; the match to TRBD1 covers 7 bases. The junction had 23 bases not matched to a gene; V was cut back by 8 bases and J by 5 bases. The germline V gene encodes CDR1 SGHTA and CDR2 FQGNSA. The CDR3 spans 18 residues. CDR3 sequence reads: CASQSGVAGGARVYGYTF. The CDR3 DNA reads TGTGCCAGCCAATCAGGGGTCGCAGGGGGAGCAAGAGTTTATGGCTACACCTTC.

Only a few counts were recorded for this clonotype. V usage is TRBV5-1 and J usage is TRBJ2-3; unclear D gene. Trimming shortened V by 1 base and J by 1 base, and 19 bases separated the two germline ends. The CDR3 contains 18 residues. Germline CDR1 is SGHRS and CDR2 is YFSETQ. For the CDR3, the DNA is TGCGCCAGCAGCTTGTCGGTTTTGGGGTCAACCCGCACAGATACGCAGTATTTT. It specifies CASSLSVLGSTRTDTQYF.

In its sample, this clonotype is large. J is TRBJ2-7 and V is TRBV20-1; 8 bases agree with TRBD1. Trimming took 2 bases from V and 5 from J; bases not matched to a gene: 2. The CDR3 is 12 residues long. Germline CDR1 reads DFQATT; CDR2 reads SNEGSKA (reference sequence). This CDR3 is CSARQGANEQYF. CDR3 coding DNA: TGCAGTGCTAGACAGGGGGCGAACGAGCAGTACTTC.

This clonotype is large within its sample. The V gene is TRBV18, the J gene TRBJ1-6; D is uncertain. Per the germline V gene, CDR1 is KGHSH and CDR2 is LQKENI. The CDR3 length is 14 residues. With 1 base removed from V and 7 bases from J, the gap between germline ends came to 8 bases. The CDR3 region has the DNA TGTGCCAGCTCACCACGACGGGGAAATTCACCCCTCCACTTT. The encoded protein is CASSPRRGNSPLHF.

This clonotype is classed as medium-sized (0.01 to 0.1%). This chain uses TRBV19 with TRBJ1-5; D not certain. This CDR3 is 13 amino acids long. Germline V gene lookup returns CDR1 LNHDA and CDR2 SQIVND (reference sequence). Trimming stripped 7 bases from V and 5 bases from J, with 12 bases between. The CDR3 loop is CASTSGRDQPQHF. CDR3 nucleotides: TGTGCCAGTACCTCTGGTCGGGATCAGCCCCAGCATTTT.

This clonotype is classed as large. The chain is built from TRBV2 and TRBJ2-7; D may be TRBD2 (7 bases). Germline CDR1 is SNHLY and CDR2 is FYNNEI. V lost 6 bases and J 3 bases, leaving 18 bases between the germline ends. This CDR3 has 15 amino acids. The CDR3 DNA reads TGTGCCAGCAGGGGAGGGGGGCCGACGAACTACGAGCAGTACTTC. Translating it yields CASRGGGPTNYEQYF.

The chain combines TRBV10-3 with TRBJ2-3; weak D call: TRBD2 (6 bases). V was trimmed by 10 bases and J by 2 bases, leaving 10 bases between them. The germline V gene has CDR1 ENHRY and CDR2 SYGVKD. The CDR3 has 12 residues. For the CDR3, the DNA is TGTGCCACCGGACTAAACACAGATACGCAGTATTTT. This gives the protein CATGLNTDTQYF.

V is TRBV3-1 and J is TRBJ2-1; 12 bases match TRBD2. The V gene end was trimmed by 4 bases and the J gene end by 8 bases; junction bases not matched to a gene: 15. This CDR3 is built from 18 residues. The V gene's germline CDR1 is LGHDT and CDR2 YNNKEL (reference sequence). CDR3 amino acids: CASSPGLAGNLFSDEQFF. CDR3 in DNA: TGTGCCAGCAGCCCTGGACTAGCGGGAAATTTGTTTAGCGATGAGCAGTTCTTC.

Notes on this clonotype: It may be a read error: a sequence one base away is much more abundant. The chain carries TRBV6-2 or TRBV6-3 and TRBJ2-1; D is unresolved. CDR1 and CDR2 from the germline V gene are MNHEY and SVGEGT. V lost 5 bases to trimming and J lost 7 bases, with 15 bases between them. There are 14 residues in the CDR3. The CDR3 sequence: CASSTRSEANEQFF. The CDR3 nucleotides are TGTGCCAGCAGTACCCGGTCCGAGGCAAATGAGCAGTTCTTC.

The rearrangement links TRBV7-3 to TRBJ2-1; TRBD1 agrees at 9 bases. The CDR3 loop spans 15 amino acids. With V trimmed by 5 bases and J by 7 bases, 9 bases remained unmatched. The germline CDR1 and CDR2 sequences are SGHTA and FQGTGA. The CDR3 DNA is TGTGCCAGCAGCCCCAACAGGGGGCGCAGGAATGAGCAGTTCTTC. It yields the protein CASSPNRGRRNEQFF.